These 5 T cell receptor beta chains originate from one sample sequenced in a study of OX40 agonist ivuxolimab in advanced cancers. TCRdb's table, derived via immunoSEQ multiplex PCR, lists solely in-frame clones and lacks some. The table shows under 75,000 clones, with roughly 85% occurring only once. This specimen was CD4+ or CD8+ T cells sorted from blood, taken in a trial of the OX40 agonist ivuxolimab. The receptors derive from an adult with an advanced solid tumor such as melanoma, head and neck, liver or kidney cancer.

The genes are TRBV27 and TRBJ2-7; TRBD2 aligns across 11 bases. The CDR3 extends over 16 amino acids. V was pared by 5 bases and J by 4 bases, with 10 bases of the junction left unmatched. The germline CDR1 and CDR2 sequences are MNHEY and SMNVEV (reference sequence). This CDR3 reads CASSLQGTSGLYEQYF. In nucleotides, the CDR3 is TGTGCCAGCAGTCTACAGGGGACTAGCGGCTTATACGAGCAGTACTTC.

This clone has only one observation. This sample includes further DNA sequences coding for the same CDR3. V gene TRBV19 combines with J gene TRBJ2-7, with 11 bases fitting TRBD1. V lost 6 bases to trimming and J lost 3 bases; unmatched junction nucleotides: 7. The CDR3 is 15 residues long. From germline, CDR1 is LNHDA and CDR2 SQIVND (reference sequence). CDR3 DNA sequence: TGTGCCAGTAGCATCGGGGGGACAGGGGGCTACGAGCAGTACTTC. Protein product: CASSIGGTGGYEQYF. Full variable domain (outside the CDR3, taken from reference TRBV19 and TRBJ2-7): DGGITQSPKYLFRKEGQNVTLSCEQNLNHDAMYWYRQDPGQGLRLIYYSQIVNDFQKGDIAEGYSVSREKKESFPLTVTSAQKNPTAFYLCASSIGGTGGYEQYFGPGTRLTVT.

This clone was counted a single time. The chain couples TRBV11-2 to TRBJ2-5; a weak D match, TRBD2 (6 bases). Germline lookup yields CDR1 SGHAT and CDR2 FQNNGV. The CDR3 covers 13 residues. V lost 3 bases and J lost 5, with 10 bases in between. The chain's CDR3 is CASSFGAGETQYF. The CDR3, as DNA: TGTGCCAGCAGCTTTGGGGCGGGGGAGACCCAGTACTTC. The full variable domain, completed using reference TRBV11-2 and TRBJ2-5, is EAGVAQSPRYKIIEKRQSVAFWCNPISGHATLYWYQQILGQGPKLLIQFQNNGVVDDSQLPKDRFSAERLKGVDSTLKIQPAKLEDSAVYLCASSFGAGETQYFGPGTRLLVL.

CDR3 DNA: TGTGCCAGCAGCTTTGGTCGGGAGAGCTCCTACGAGCAGTACTTC. It specifies CASSFGRESSYEQYF. V usage is TRBV5-4 and J usage is TRBJ2-7; maybe TRBD2 (6 bases). V was cut by 2 bases and J by 0 bases, with 12 bases left in between. There are 15 residues in the CDR3. Germline V gives CDR1 SGHNT, CDR2 YYREEE (reference sequence).

The rearrangement links TRBV18 to TRBJ2-3; tentatively, D is TRBD1 (6 bases). This CDR3 comprises 17 residues. V lost 0 bases, J lost 3 bases, and 16 bases lay in between. Per germline, CDR1 KGHSH and CDR2 LQKENI. The CDR3: CASSPPGAGRRTDTQYF. DNA for the CDR3: TGTGCCAGCTCACCACCGGGGGCGGGCCGCCGTACAGATACGCAGTATTTT.